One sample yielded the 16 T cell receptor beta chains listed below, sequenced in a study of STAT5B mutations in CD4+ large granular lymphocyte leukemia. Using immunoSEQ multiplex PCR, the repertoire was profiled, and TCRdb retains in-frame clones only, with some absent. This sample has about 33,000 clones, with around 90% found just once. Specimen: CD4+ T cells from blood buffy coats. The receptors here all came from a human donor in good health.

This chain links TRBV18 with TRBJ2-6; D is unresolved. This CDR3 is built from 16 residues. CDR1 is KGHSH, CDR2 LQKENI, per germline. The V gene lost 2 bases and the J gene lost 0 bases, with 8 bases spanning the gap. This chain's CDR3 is CASSPGQTSGANVLTF. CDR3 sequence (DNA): TGTGCCAGCTCACCAGGGCAAACCTCTGGGGCCAACGTCCTGACTTTC.

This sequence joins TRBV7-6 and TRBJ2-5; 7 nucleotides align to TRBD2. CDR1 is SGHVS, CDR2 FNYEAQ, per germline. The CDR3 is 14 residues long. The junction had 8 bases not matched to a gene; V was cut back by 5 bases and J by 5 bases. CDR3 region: CASSLAGTTETQYF. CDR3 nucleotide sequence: TGTGCCAGCAGCCTGGCGGGGACTACGGAGACCCAGTACTTC.

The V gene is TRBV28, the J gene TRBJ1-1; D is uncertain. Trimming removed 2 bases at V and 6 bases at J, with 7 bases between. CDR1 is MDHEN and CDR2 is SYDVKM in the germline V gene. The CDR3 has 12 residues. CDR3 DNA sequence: TGTGCCAGCAGTTTACTTGGGTCTGAAGCTTTCTTT. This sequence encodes CASSLLGSEAFF.

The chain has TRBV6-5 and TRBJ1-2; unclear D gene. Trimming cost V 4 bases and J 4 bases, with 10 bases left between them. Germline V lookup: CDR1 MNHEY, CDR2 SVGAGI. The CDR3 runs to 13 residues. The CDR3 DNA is TGTGCCAGCAGTTTGGATTATATCTATGGCTACACCTTC. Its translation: CASSLDYIYGYTF.

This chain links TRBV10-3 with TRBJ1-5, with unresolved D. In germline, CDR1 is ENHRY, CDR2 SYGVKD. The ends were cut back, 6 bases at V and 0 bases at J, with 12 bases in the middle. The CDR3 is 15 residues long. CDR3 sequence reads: CAISTGEGSNQPQHF. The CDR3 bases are TGTGCCATCAGCACCGGGGAGGGTAGCAATCAGCCCCAGCATTTT.

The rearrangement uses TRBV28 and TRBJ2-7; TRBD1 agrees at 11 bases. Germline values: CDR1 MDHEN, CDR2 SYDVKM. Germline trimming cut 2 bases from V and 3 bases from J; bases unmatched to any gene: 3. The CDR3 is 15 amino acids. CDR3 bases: TGTGCCAGCAGTTTACCCGGGACAGGGGGCTACGAGCAGTACTTC. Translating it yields CASSLPGTGGYEQYF. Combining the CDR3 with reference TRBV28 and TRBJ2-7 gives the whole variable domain DVKVTQSSRYLVKRTGEKVFLECVQDMDHENMFWYRQDPGLGLRLIYFSYDVKMKEKGDIPEGYSVSREKKERFSLILESASTNQTSMYLCASSLPGTGGYEQYFGPGTRLTVT.

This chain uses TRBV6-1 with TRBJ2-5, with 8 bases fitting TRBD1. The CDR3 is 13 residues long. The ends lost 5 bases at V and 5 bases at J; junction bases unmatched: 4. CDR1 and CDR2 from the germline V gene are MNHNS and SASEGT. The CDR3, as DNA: TGTGCCAGCAGTTCACGACAGGGGGAGACCCAGTACTTC. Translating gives CASSSRQGETQYF.

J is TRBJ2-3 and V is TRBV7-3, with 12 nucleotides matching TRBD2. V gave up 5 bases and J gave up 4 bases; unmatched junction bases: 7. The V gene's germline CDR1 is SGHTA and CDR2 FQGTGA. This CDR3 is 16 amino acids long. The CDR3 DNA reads TGTGCCAGCAGCCTACGACTAGCGGGAGTGGCAGATACGCAGTATTTT. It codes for CASSLRLAGVADTQYF.

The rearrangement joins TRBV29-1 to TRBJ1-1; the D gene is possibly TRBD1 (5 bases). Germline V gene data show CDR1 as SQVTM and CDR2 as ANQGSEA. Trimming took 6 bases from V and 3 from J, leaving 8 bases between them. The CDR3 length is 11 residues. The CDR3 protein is CSVVGDTEAFF. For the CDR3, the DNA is TGCAGCGTCGTAGGGGACACTGAAGCTTTCTTT.

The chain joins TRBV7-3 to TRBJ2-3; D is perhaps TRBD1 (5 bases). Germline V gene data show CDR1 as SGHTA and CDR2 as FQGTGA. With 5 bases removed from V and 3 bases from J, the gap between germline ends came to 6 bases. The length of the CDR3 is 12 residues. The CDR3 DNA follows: TGTGCCAGCAGCCCAGGGACAGATACGCAGTATTTT. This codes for CASSPGTDTQYF.

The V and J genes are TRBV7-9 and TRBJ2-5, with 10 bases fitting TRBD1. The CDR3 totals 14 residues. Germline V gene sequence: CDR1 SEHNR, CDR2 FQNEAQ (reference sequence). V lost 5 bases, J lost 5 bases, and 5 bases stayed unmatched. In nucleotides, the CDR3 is TGTGCCAGCAGCCCCGACAGGGGGCCTGAGACCCAGTACTTC. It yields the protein CASSPDRGPETQYF. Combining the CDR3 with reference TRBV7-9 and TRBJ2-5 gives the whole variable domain DTGVSQNPRHKITKRGQNVTFRCDPISEHNRLYWYRQTLGQGPEFLTYFQNEAQLEKSRLLSDRFSAERPKGSFSTLEIQRTEQGDSAMYLCASSPDRGPETQYFGPGTRLLVL.

CDR3 sequence: CASSFEFF. CDR3 coding DNA: TGTGCCAGCAGCTTCGAGTTCTTC. The V gene is TRBV5-6, the J gene TRBJ2-1, with D unclear. Looked up from germline, CDR1 is SGHDT and CDR2 is YYEEEE. The CDR3 is 8 amino acids. Trimming removed 2 bases from V and 14 bases from J, with 2 bases in between. Full variable domain (remainder filled in from reference TRBV5-6 and TRBJ2-1): DAGVTQSPTHLIKTRGQQVTLRCSPKSGHDTVSWYQQALGQGPQFIFQYYEEEERQRGNFPDRFSGHQFPNYSSELNVNALLLGDSALYLCASSFEFFGPGTRLTVL.

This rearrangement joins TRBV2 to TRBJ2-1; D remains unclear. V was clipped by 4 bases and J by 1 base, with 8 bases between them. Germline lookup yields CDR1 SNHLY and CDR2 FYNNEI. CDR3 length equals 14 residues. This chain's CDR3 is CASSGFRSYNEQFF. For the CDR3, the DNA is TGTGCCAGCAGTGGCTTCCGGTCCTACAATGAGCAGTTCTTC.

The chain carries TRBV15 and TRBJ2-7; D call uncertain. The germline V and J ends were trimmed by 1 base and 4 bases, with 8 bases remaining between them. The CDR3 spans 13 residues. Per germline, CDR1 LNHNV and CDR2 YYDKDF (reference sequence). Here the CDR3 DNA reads TGTGCCACCAGCAGAGGAGCCGAGTACGAGCAGTACTTC. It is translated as CATSRGAEYEQYF.

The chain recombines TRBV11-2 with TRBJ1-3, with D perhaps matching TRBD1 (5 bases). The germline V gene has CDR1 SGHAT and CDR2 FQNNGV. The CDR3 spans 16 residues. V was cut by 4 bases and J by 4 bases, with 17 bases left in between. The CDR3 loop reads CASSSLRGGGGNTIYF. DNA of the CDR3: TGTGCCAGCAGCTCGCTGCGGGGCGGAGGAGGAAACACCATATATTTT.

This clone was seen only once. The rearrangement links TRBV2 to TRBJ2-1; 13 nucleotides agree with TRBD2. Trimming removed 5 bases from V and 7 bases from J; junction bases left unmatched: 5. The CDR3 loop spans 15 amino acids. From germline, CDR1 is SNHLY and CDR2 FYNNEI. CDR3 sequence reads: CASSFRLAGGNEQFF. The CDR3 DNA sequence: TGTGCCAGCAGTTTCAGACTAGCGGGAGGAAATGAGCAGTTCTTC.